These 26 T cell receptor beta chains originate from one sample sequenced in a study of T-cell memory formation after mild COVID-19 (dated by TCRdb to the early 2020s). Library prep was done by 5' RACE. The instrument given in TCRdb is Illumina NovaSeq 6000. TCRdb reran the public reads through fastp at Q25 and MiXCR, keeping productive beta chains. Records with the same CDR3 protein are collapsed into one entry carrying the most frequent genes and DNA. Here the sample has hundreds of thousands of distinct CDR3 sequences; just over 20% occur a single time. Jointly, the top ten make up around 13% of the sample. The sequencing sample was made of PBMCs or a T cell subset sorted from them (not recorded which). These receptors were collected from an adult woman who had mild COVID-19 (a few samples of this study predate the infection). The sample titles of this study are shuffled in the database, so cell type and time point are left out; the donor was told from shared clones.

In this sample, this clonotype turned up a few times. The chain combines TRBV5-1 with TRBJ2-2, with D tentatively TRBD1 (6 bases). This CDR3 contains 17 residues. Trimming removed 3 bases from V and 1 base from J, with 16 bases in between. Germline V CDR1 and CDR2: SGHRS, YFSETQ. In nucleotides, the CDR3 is TGCGCCAGCAGCTCCCCTGGGGACACACTGAACACCGGGGAGCTGTTTTTT. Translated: CASSSPGDTLNTGELFF. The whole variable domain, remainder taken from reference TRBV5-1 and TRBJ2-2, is KAGVTQTPRYLIKTRGQQVTLSCSPISGHRSVSWYQQTPGQGLQFLFEYFSETQRNKGNFPGRFSGRQFSNSRSEMNVSTLELGDSALYLCASSSPGDTLNTGELFFGEGSRLTVL.

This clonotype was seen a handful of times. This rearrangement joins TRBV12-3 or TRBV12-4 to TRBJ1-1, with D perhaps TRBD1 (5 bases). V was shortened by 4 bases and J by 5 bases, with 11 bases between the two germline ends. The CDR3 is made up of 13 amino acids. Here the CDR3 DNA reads TGTGCCAGCAGTTCCCGAGGGGTTACTGAAGCTTTCTTT. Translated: CASSSRGVTEAFF.

The CDR3 reads CSARGGMGYNEQFF. The CDR3 DNA reads TGCAGTGCTAGAGGGGGTATGGGCTACAATGAGCAGTTCTTC. The chain joins TRBV20-1 to TRBJ2-1; D uncertain. The CDR3 sequence is 14 residues long. The germline CDR1 and CDR2 sequences are DFQATT and SNEGSKA (reference sequence). Trimming pared 1 base from V and 3 bases from J, leaving 10 bases between.

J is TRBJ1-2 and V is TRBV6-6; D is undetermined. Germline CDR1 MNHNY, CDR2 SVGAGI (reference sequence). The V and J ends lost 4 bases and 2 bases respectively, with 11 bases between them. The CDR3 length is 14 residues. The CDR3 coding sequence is TGTGCCAGCAGTTTCGTCGGAGGAAACTATGGCTACACCTTC. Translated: CASSFVGGNYGYTF.

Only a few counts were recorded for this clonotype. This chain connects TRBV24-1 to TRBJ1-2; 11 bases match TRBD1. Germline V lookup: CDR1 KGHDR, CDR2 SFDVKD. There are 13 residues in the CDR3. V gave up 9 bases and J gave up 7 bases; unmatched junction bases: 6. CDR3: CATRDRGVAGYTF. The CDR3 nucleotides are TGTGCCACCCGGGACAGGGGGGTTGCTGGCTACACCTTC.

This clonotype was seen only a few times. The CDR3 loop is CATSDSSRNEKLFF. The CDR3 region has the DNA TGTGCCACCAGTGATTCCAGTAGGAATGAAAAACTGTTTTTT. The V gene is TRBV24-1, the J gene TRBJ1-4; D is unresolved. V lost 2 bases to trimming and J lost 5 bases, with 8 bases between them. The CDR3 runs 14 residues. Germline V gene lookup returns CDR1 KGHDR and CDR2 SFDVKD.

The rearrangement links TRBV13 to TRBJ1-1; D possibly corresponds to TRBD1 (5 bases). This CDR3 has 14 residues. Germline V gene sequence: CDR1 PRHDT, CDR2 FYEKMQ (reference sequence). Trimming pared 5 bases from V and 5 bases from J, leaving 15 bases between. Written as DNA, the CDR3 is TGTGCCAGCAGCCGAGAGGGGTTCATGACTGAAGCTTTCTTT. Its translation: CASSREGFMTEAFF.

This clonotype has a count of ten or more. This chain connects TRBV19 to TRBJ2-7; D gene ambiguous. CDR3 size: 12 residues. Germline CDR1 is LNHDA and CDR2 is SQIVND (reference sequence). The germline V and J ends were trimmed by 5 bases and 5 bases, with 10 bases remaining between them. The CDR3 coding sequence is TGTGCCAGTAGTCGGCAGGCCAACGAGCAGTACTTC. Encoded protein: CASSRQANEQYF.

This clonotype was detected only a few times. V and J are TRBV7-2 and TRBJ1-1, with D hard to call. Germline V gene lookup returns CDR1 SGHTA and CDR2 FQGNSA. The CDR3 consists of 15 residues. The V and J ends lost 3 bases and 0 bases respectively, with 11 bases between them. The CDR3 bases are TGTGCCAGCAGCTTGCGAGGTTTCTTGAACACTGAAGCTTTCTTT. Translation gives CASSLRGFLNTEAFF.

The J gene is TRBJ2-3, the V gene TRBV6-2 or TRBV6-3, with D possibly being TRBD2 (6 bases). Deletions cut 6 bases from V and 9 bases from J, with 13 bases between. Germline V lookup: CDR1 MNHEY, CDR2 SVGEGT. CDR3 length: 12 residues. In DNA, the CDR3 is TGTGCCAGCAGACCACGGGGGTGGACGCAGTATTTT. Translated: CASRPRGWTQYF.

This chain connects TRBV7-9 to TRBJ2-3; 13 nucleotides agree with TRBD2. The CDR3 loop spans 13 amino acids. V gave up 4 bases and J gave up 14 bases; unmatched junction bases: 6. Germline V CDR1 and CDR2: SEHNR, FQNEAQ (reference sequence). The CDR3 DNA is TGTGCCAGCAGCTCCTCACTAGCGGGGGGGTGGTATTTT. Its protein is CASSSSLAGGWYF.

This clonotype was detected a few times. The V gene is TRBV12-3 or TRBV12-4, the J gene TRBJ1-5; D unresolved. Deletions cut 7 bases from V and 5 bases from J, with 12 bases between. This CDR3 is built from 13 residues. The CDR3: CASTLRGDQPQHF. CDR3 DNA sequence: TGTGCCAGCACTCTTCGAGGAGATCAGCCCCAGCATTTT.

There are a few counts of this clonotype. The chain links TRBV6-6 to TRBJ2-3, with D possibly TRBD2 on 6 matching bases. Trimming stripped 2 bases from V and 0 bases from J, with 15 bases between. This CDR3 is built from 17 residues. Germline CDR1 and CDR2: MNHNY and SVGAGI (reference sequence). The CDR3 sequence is CASSYPGRITSTDTQYF. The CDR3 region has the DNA TGTGCCAGCAGTTACCCAGGGAGGATAACTAGCACAGATACGCAGTATTTT.

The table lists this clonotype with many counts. The CDR3 nucleotides are TGTGCCAGCAGTCTATCATCGGGGGGCACAGATACGCAGTATTTT. Its protein product is CASSLSSGGTDTQYF. The chain employs TRBV6-4 and TRBJ2-3; possibly TRBD2 for D (6 bases). Trimming left V 5 bases short and J 1 base short, with 13 bases between. The germline gives CDR1 MRHNA, CDR2 SNTAGT. The CDR3 extends over 15 amino acids.

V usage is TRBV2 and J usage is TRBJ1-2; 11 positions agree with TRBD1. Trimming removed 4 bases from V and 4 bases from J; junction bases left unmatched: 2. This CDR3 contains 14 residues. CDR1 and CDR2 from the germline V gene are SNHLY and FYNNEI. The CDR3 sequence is CASSGDRGGYGYTF. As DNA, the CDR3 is TGTGCCAGCAGTGGGGACAGGGGGGGCTATGGCTACACCTTC.

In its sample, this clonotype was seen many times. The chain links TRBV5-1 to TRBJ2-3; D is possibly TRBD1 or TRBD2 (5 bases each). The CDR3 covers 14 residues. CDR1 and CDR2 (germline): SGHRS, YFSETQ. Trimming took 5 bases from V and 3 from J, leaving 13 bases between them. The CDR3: CASRPWGNTDTQYF. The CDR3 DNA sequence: TGCGCCAGCAGACCCTGGGGGAATACAGATACGCAGTATTTT.

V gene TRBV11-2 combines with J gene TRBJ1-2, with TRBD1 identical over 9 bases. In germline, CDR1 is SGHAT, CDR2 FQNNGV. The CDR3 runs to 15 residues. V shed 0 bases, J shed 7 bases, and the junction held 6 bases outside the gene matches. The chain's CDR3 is CASSLDTGQGFGYTF. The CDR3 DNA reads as TGTGCCAGCAGCTTAGACACGGGACAGGGTTTTGGCTACACCTTC.

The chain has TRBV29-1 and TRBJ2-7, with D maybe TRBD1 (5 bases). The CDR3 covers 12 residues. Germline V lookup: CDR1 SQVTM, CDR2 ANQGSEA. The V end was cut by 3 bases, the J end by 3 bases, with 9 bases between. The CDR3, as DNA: TGCAGCGTTGAGGACACCCTCTACGAGCAGTACTTC. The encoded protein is CSVEDTLYEQYF.

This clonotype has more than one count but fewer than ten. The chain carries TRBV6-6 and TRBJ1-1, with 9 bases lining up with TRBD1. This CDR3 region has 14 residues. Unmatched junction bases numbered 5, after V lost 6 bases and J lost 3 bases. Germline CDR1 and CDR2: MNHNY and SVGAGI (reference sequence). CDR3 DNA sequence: TGTGCCAGCAGCCGTGGACAGGGGTACACTGAAGCTTTCTTT. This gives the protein CASSRGQGYTEAFF.

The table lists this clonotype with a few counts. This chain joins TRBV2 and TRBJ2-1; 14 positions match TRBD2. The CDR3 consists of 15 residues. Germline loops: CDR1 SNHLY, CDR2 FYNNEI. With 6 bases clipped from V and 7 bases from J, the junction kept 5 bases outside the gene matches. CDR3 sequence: CASSETSGRGNEQFF. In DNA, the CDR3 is TGTGCCAGCAGCGAGACTAGCGGGAGGGGTAATGAGCAGTTCTTC.

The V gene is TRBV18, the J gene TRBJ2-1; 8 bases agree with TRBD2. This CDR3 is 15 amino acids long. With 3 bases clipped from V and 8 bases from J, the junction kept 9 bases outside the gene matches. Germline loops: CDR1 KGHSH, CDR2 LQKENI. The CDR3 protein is CASSPGRREVDEQFF. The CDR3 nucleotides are TGTGCCAGCTCACCGGGGCGGCGGGAGGTCGATGAGCAGTTCTTC. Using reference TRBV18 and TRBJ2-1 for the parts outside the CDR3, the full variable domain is NAGVMQNPRHLVRRRGQEARLRCSPMKGHSHVYWYRQLPEEGLKFMVYLQKENIIDESGMPKERFSAEFPKEGPSILRIQQVVRGDSAAYFCASSPGRREVDEQFFGPGTRLTVL.

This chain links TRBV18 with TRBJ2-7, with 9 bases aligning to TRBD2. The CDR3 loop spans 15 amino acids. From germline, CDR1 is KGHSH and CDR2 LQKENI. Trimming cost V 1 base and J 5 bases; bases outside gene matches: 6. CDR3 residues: CASSPRREGSHEQYF. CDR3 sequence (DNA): TGTGCCAGCTCACCACGGCGGGAGGGTTCCCACGAGCAGTACTTC. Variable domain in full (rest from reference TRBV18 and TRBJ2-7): NAGVMQNPRHLVRRRGQEARLRCSPMKGHSHVYWYRQLPEEGLKFMVYLQKENIIDESGMPKERFSAEFPKEGPSILRIQQVVRGDSAAYFCASSPRREGSHEQYFGPGTRLTVT.

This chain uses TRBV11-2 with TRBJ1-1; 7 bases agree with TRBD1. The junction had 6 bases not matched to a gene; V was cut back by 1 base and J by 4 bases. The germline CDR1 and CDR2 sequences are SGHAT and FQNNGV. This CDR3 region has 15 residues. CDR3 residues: CASSLVTGFGTEAFF. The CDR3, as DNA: TGTGCCAGCAGCTTAGTGACAGGGTTCGGCACTGAAGCTTTCTTT. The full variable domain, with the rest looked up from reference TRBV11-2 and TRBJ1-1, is EAGVAQSPRYKIIEKRQSVAFWCNPISGHATLYWYQQILGQGPKLLIQFQNNGVVDDSQLPKDRFSAERLKGVDSTLKIQPAKLEDSAVYLCASSLVTGFGTEAFFGQGTRLTVV.

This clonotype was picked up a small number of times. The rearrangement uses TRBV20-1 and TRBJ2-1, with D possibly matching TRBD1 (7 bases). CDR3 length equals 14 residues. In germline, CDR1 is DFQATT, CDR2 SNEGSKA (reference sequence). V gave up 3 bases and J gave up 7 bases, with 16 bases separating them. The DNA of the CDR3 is TGCAGTGCTAGCGGACATTCAGGGGGGAATGAGCAGTTCTTC. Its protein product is CSASGHSGGNEQFF.

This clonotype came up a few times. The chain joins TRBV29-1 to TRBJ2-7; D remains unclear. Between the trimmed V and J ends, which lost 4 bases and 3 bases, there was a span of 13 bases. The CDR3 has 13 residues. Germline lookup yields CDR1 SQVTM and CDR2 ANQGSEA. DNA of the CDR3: TGCAGCGTTGGTAACGGTTTCGGCTACGAGCAGTACTTC. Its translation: CSVGNGFGYEQYF.

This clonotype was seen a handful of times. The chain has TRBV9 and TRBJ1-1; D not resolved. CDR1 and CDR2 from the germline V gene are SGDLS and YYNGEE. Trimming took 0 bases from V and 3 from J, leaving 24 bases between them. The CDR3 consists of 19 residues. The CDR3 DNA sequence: TGTGCCAGCAGCGTAGCTACAGATGGAGCAACCACAGCATACACTGAAGCTTTCTTT. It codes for CASSVATDGATTAYTEAFF.